This TCR beta chain was found in a study of metastatic and nonmetastatic thyroid tumors. About the study: Patients with malignant and benign thyroid disease provided blood and tumor or nodule tissue, whose repertoires were compared. Whole-study findings and limits: Benign nodules were reported to have significantly lower TCR beta diversity than malignant thyroid tumors, in blood and tumor.

Every patient underwent thyroid surgery untreated. Concerning this clone itself: What it recognizes is unknown.

In the original workflow: Building a distant-metastasis classifier for papillary thyroid cancer drew on CDR3 differences across clinicopathological groups. TCRdb re-analyzed the PCR reads using MiXCR. V and J calls and clone size were set by TCRdb, not the authors. The sample carries 20,000 to 25,000 clones, more than 15% recorded once. The CDR3 extends over 11 amino acids. The germline CDR1 and CDR2 sequences are MDHEN and SYDVKM. V lost 4 bases and J 10 bases, leaving 8 bases between the germline ends. Sequencing input: tumor tissue. The genes are TRBV28 and TRBJ2-1; D gene ambiguous. The TCR originated in a female donor with papillary thyroid cancer or a benign thyroid nodule (not recorded which). Some clones in this sample may be carry-over from other donors' samples. The CDR3 region is CASSWSGEQFF. Written as DNA, the CDR3 is TGTGCCAGCAGTTGGAGTGGCGAGCAGTTCTTC. Full variable domain (outside the CDR3, taken from reference TRBV28 and TRBJ2-1): DVKVTQSSRYLVKRTGEKVFLECVQDMDHENMFWYRQDPGLGLRLIYFSYDVKMKEKGDIPEGYSVSREKKERFSLILESASTNQTSMYLCASSWSGEQFFGPGTRLTVL.